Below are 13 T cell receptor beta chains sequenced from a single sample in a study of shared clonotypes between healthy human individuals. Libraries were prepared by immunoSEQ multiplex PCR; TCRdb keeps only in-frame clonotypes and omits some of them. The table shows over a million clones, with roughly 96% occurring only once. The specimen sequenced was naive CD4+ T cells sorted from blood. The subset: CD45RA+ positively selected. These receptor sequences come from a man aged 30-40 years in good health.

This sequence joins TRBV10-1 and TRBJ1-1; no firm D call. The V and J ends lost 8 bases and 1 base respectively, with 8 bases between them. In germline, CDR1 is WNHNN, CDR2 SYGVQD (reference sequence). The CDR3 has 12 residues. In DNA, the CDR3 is TGCGCCAGCTCGGCAAGGAACACTGAAGCTTTCTTT. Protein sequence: CASSARNTEAFF.

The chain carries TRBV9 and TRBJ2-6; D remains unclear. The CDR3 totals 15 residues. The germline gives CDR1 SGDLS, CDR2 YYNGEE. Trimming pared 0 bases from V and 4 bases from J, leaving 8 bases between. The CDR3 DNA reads TGTGCCAGCAGCGTAGTCCCACAGGGGGCCAACGTCCTGACTTTC. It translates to CASSVVPQGANVLTF.

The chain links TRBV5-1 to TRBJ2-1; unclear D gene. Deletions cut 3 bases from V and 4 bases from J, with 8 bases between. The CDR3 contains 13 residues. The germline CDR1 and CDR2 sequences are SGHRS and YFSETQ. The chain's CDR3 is CASSWDGYNEQFF. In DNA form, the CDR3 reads TGCGCCAGCAGCTGGGATGGGTACAATGAGCAGTTCTTC.

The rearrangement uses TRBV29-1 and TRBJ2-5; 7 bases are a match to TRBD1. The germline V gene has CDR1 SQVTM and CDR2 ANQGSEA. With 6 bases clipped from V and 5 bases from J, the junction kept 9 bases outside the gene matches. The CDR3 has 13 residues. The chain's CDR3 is CSVAVDRVETQYF. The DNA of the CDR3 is TGCAGCGTGGCCGTAGACAGGGTTGAGACCCAGTACTTC.

CDR3 nucleotide sequence: TGTGCCTGGAGTGTCCTTTGGACTAGCTTGGATGAGCAGTTCTTC. Amino acids: CAWSVLWTSLDEQFF. This rearrangement joins TRBV30 to TRBJ2-1; 8 bases match TRBD2. V lost 0 bases and J lost 8; bases outside the gene matches: 9. The CDR3 runs 15 residues. The V gene's germline CDR1 is GTSNPN and CDR2 SVGIG (reference sequence).

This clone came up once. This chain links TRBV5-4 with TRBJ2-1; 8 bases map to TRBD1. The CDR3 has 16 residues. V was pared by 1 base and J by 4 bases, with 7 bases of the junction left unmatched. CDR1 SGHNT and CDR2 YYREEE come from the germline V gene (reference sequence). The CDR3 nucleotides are TGTGCCAGCAGCTTGATTGGACAGGGCCAATACAATGAGCAGTTCTTC. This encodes CASSLIGQGQYNEQFF.

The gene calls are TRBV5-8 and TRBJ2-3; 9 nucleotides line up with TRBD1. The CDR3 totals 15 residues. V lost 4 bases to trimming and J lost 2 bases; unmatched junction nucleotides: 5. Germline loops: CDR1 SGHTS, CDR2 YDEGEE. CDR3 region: CASSPGQGFTDTQYF. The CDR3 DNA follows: TGTGCCAGCAGCCCGGGACAGGGATTCACAGATACGCAGTATTTT.

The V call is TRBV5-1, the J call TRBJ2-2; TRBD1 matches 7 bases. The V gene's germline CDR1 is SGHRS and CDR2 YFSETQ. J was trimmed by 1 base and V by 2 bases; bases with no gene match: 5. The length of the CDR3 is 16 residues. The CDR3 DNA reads TGCGCCAGCAGCTTTCAGAGGACAGGGAACACCGGGGAGCTGTTTTTT. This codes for CASSFQRTGNTGELFF.

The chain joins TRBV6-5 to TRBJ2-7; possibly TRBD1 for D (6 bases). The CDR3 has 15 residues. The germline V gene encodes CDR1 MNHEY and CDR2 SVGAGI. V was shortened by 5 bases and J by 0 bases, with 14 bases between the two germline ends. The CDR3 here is CASSRGTGISYEQYF. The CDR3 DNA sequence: TGTGCCAGCAGTAGGGGGACGGGGATCTCCTACGAGCAGTACTTC.

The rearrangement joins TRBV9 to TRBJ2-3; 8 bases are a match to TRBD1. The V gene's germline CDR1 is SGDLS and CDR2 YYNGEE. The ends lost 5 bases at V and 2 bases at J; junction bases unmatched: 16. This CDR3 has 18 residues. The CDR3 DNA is TGTGCCAGCAGTCGACAGGGGTCGACCCACGGACTCACAGATACGCAGTATTTT. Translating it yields CASSRQGSTHGLTDTQYF.

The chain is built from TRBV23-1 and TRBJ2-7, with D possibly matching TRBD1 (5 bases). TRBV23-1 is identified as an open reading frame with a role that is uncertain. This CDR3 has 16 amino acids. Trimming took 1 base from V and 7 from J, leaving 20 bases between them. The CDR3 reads CASSQFGRTPLREQYF. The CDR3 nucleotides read TGCGCCAGCAGTCAATTTGGACGGACACCCCTTCGGGAGCAGTACTTC.

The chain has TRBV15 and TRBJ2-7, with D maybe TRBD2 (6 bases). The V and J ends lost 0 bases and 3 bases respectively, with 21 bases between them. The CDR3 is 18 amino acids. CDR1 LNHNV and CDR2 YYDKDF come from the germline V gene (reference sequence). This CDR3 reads CATSRDANNPGLNYEQYF. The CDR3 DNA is TGTGCCACCAGCAGAGATGCAAATAACCCGGGACTTAACTACGAGCAGTACTTC.

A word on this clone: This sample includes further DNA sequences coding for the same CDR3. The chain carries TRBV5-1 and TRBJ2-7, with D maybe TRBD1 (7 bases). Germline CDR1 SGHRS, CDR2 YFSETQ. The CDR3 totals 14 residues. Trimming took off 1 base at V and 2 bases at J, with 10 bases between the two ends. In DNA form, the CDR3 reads TGCGCCAGCAGCTTGCAGGGGGGAACCTACGAGCAGTACTTC. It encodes CASSLQGGTYEQYF.